This T cell receptor (beta chain) was identified during a study of blood T cell repertoires in COVID-19 (dated by TCRdb to 2020 to 2022). Broadly, across the study: Samples covering the acute and convalescent phases of COVID-19 were provided by collaborators in the United States, Italy and Spain. The material from the prospective study consisted of cDNA or gDNA derived from T cells, B-cell-depleted T cells, or PBMCs. Deeply sampled blood TCRbeta repertoires from subjects exposed to, actively infected with, or recovered from COVID-19 were included in the dataset. The repertoires were made available in a free public database intended to serve as a resource for research on the immune response to SARS-CoV-2. The samples were drawn from two sources: the first 160 participants of the ongoing ImmuneRACE study, and approximately 1,300 subjects contributed by 6 global collaborators. A de-identified subject ID, COVID-19 status, age in years and sex were almost always included in the sample metadata. Where HLA class I and class II types were available, the types were taken from metadata supplied by the sample provider, not from assay-based typing.

Counted from cysteine to phenylalanine, this CDR3 has 15 amino acids. Only the CDR3 DNA is retained, 45 bases long and in frame from the first base. The germline V gene encodes CDR1 SGHRS and CDR2 YFSETQ. V is trimmed back by 5 bases and J by 4 bases, and the junction contains 10 bases that no gene match accounts for. In Seattle, one collaborating source enrolled patients while the infection was active and tracked those patients longitudinally over the course of disease. The collaborating institutions used their own protocols to collect whole blood in K2EDTA tubes. For TCRbeta analysis, collaborators shipped samples in one of three forms: frozen whole blood, isolated PBMCs, or DNA extracted from either of those sample types. TCRbeta CDR3 regions were amplified from genomic DNA by means of the immunoSEQ Assay, a bias-controlled multiplex PCR. On the authors' methods: Nucleated cell counts per sample were estimated from amplification of reference gene primers within the assay. To quantify the absolute abundance of each unique TCRbeta CDR3 rearrangement, sequence reads were collapsed and filtered. For each sample, productive Simpson clonality was calculated as the square root of Simpson's diversity index across productive rearrangements. In TCRdb, the immuneACCESS table is reduced to in-frame sequences with V and J assigned. These tables do not hold every clone; where another copy was compared, an unresolved V gene accounts for under half, and the others remain unexplained. V and J calls and clone size are copied from that table; D and trimming were computed from the DNA. The sample table lists about 220,000 clones, 70% to 90% of them with a count of one. More than 2% of the sample belongs to the ten largest clones.

The paper's findings and limits, for the study overall: Clinical and demographic metadata were provided uncurated, with the amount varying by source and participant.

A remark on this clone: Its antigen specificity is not known. No base quality values were provided; no much bigger clone lies one nucleotide off.

This clonotype originated in a woman in her 70s with COVID-19, enrolled during active disease. In this chain, TRBV5-1 is recombined with TRBJ2-3; TRBD1 aligns with 7 central bases. Material: peripheral blood. The DNA reads TGCGCCAGCAGTTCTGGAGACAGGGACCCAGATACGCAGTATTTT. Its protein reads: CASSSGDRDPDTQYF.